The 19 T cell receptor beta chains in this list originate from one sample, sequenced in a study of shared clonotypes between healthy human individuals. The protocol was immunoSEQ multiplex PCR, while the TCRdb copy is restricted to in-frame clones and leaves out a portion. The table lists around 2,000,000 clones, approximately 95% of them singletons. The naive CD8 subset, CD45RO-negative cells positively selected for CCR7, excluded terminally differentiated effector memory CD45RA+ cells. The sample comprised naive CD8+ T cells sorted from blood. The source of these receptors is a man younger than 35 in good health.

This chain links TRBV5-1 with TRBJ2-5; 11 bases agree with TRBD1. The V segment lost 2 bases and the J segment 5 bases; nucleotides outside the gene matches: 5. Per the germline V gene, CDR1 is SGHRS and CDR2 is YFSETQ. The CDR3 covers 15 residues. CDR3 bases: TGCGCCAGCAGCTTAGGACAGGGGGCATCGGAGACCCAGTACTTC. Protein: CASSLGQGASETQYF.

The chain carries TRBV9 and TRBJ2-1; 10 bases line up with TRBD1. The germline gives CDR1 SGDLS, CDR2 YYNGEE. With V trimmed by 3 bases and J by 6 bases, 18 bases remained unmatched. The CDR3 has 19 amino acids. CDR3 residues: CASSANMNPTGGVGNEQFF. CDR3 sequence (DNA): TGTGCCAGCAGCGCCAATATGAACCCGACAGGGGGCGTAGGCAATGAGCAGTTCTTC.

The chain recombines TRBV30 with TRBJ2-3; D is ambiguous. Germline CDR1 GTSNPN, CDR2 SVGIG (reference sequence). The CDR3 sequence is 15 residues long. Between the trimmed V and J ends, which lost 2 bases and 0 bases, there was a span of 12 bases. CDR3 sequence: CAWSWGTLSTDTQYF. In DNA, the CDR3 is TGTGCCTGGAGTTGGGGAACCTTGAGCACAGATACGCAGTATTTT.

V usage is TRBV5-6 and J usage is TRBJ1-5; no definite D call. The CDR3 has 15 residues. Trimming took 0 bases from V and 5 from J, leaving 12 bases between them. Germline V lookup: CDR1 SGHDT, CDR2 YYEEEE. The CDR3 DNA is TGTGCCAGCAGCTTGGGGCACCAGGCCTATCAGCCCCAGCATTTT. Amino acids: CASSLGHQAYQPQHF.

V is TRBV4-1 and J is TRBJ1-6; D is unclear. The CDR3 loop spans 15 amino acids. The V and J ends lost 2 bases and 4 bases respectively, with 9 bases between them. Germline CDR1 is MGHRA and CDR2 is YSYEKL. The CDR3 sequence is CASSQREVYNSPLHF. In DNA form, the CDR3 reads TGCGCCAGCAGCCAACGAGAGGTGTATAATTCACCCCTCCACTTT.

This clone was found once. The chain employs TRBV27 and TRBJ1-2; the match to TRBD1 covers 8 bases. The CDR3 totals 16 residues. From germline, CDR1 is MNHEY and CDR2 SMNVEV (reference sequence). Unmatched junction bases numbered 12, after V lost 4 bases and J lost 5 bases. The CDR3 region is CASSWVRQGKAYGYTF. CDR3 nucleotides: TGTGCCAGCAGTTGGGTACGACAGGGGAAGGCGTATGGCTACACCTTC.

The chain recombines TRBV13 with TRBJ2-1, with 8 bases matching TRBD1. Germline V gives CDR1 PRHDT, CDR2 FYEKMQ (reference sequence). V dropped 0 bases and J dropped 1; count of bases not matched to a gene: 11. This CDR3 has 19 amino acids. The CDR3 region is CASSLGPPGTGNSYNEQFF. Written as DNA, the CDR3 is TGTGCCAGCAGCTTAGGCCCCCCCGGGACAGGTAATTCCTACAATGAGCAGTTCTTC.

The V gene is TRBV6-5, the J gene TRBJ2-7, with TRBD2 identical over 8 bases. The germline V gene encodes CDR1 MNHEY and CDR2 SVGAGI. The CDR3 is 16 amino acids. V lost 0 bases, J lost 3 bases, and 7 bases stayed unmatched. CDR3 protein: CASSYSSSGANYEQYF. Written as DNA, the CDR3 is TGTGCCAGCAGTTACTCGAGTAGCGGGGCAAACTACGAGCAGTACTTC.

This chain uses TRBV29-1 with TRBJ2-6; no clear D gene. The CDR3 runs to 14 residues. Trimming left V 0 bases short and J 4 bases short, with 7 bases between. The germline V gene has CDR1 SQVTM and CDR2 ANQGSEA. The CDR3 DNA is TGCAGCGTTGAAGAGTGGGCGGGGGCCAACGTCCTGACTTTC. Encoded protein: CSVEEWAGANVLTF.

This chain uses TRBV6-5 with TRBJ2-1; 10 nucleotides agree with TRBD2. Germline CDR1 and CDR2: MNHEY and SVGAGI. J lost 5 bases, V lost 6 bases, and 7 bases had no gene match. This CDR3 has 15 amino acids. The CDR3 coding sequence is TGTGCCAGCAGGACCGGGACTAGCGTTAACAATGAGCAGTTCTTC. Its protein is CASRTGTSVNNEQFF.

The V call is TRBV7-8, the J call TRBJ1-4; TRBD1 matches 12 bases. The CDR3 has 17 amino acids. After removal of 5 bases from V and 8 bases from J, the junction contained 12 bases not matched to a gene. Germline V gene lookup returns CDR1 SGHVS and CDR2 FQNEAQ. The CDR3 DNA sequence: TGTGCCAGCAGCCCGGGACAGGGGGCTAGTCTTTCCGAAAAACTGTTTTTT. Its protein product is CASSPGQGASLSEKLFF.

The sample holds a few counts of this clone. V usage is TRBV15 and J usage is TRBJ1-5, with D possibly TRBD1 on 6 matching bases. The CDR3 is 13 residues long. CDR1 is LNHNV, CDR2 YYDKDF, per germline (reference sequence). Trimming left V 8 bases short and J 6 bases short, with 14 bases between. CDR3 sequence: CATGRDTFQPQHF. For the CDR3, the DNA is TGTGCCACCGGCCGGGACACTTTTCAGCCCCAGCATTTT.

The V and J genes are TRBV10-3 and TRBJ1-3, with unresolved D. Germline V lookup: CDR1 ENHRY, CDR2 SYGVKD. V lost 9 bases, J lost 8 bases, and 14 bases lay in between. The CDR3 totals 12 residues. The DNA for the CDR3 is TGTGCCATGGGCCCTTCTTGGGACACCATATATTTT. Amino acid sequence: CAMGPSWDTIYF.

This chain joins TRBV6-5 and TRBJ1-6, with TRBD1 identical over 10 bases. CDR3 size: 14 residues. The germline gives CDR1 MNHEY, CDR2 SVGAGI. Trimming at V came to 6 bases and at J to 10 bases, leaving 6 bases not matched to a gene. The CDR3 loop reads CASRTGGEGSPLHF. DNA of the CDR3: TGTGCCAGCAGGACAGGGGGCGAAGGGTCACCCCTCCACTTT.

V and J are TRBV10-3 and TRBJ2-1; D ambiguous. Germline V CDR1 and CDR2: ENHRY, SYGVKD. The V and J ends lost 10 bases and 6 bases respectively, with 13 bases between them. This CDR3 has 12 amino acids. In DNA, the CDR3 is TGTGCCACGGGTCCAGTTTTCAATGAGCAGTTCTTC. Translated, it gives CATGPVFNEQFF.

CDR3 sequence reads: CASDSLQGLNTEAFF. CDR3 in DNA: TGTGCCAGCGACTCCCTCCAGGGGCTGAACACTGAAGCTTTCTTT. The chain carries TRBV6-1 and TRBJ1-1, with D tentatively TRBD1 (6 bases). The germline gives CDR1 MNHNS, CDR2 SASEGT. CDR3 length equals 15 residues. V lost 8 bases to trimming and J lost 0 bases, with 16 bases between them.

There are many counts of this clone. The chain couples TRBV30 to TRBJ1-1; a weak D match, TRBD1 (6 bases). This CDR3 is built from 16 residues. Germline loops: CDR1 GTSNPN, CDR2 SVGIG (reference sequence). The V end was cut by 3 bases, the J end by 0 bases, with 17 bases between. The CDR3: CAWSTAGGGMNTEAFF. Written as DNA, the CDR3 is TGTGCCTGGAGCACCGCCGGAGGGGGGATGAACACTGAAGCTTTCTTT.

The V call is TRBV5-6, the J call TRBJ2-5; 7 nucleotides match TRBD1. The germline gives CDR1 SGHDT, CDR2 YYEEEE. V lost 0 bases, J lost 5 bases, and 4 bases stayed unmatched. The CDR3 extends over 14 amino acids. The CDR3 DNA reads TGTGCCAGCAGCTTGGGGGACAGCTACGAGACCCAGTACTTC. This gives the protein CASSLGDSYETQYF.

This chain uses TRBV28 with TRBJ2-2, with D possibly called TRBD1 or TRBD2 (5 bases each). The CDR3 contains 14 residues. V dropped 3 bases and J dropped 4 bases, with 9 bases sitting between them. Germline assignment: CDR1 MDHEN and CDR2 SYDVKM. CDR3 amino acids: CASSFSGPTGELFF. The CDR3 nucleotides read TGTGCCAGCAGTTTTTCGGGGCCCACCGGGGAGCTGTTTTTT.